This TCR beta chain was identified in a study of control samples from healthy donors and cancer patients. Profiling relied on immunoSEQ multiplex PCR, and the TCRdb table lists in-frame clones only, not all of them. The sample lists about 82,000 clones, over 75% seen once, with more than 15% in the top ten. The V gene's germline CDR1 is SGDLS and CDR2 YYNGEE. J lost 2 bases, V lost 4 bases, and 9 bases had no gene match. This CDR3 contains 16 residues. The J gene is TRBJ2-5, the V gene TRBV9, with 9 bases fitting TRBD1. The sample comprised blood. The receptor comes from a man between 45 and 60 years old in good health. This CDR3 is CASSLAGQGWQETQYF. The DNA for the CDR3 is TGTGCCAGCAGCCTAGCTGGACAGGGGTGGCAAGAGACCCAGTACTTC.